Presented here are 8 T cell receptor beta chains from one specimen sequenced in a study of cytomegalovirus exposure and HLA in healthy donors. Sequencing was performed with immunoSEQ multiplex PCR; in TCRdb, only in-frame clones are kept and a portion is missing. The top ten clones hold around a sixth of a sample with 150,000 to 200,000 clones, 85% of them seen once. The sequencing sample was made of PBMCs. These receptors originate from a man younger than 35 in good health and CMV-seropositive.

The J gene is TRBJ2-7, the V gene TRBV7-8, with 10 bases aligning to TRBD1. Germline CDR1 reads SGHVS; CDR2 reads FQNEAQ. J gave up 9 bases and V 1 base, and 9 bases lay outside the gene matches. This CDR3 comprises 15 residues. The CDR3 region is CASSLVQGTGVAQYF. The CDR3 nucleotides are TGTGCCAGCAGCTTAGTACAGGGGACAGGGGTTGCGCAGTACTTC.

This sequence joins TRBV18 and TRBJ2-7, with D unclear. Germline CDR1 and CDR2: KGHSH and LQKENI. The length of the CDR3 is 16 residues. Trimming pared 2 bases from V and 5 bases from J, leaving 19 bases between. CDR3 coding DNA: TGTGCCAGCTCACCAAAGTATCTTCTATCTACGGACGAGCAGTACTTC. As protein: CASSPKYLLSTDEQYF.

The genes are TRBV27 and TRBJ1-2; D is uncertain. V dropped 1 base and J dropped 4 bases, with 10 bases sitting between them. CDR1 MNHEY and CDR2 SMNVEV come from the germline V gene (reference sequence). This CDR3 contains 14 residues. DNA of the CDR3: TGTGCCAGCAGTTTATACGCGGGTGGCTATGGCTACACCTTC. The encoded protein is CASSLYAGGYGYTF.

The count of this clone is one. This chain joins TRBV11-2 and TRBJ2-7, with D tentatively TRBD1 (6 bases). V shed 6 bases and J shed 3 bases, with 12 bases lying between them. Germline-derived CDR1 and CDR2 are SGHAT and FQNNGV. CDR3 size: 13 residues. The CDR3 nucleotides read TGTGCCAGCAGGGACAGAAACTTCTACGAGCAGTACTTC. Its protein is CASRDRNFYEQYF. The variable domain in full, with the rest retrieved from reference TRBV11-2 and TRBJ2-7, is EAGVAQSPRYKIIEKRQSVAFWCNPISGHATLYWYQQILGQGPKLLIQFQNNGVVDDSQLPKDRFSAERLKGVDSTLKIQPAKLEDSAVYLCASRDRNFYEQYFGPGTRLTVT.

CDR3 residues: CASSGRAHEQYF. The CDR3 nucleotides read TGTGCCAGCAGCGGGCGGGCCCACGAGCAGTACTTC. The rearrangement uses TRBV11-3 and TRBJ2-7; a weak D match, TRBD2 (5 bases). Per germline, CDR1 SGHNT and CDR2 YENEEA. Trimming took 5 bases from V and 5 from J, leaving 10 bases between them. The CDR3 runs to 12 residues.

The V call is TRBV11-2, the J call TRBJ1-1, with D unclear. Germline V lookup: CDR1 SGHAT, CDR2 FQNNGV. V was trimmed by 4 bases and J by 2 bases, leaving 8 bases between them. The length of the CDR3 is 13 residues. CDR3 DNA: TGTGCCAGCAGCTCCGTAATTAACACTGAAGCTTTCTTT. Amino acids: CASSSVINTEAFF.

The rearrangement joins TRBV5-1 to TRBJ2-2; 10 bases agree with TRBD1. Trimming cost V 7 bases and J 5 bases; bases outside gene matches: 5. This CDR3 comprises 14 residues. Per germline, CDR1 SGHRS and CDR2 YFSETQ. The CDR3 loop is CASAGTGETGELFF. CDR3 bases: TGCGCCAGCGCCGGGACAGGGGAGACCGGGGAGCTGTTTTTT.

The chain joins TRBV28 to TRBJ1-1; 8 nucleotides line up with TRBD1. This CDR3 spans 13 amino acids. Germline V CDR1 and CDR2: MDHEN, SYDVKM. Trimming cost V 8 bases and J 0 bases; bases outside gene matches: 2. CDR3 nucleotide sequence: TGTGCCAGCTCGACAGGGGTGAACACTGAAGCTTTCTTT. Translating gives CASSTGVNTEAFF. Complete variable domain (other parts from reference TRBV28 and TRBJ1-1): DVKVTQSSRYLVKRTGEKVFLECVQDMDHENMFWYRQDPGLGLRLIYFSYDVKMKEKGDIPEGYSVSREKKERFSLILESASTNQTSMYLCASSTGVNTEAFFGQGTRLTVV.